The rows below give T cell receptor beta chains drawn from one sample of a study of technical replicates of blood from a few donors. Profiled with immunoSEQ multiplex PCR; TCRdb holds only in-frame clones, not every one. Of around 50,000 clones in the sample, about 96% were seen once. The sequenced material came from T cells isolated from PBMCs. The receptors were gathered from a human donor in good health. Each CDR3 is given with its conserved first and last residue. Fields, in order: V gene, D gene, CDR3 length, J gene, CDR3 protein, CDR3 DNA. D genes are given only for firm matches.

>TRBV27|-|15|TRBJ2-3
CASSPLTQEGDTQYF
TGTGCCAGCAGTCCGTTGACCCAGGAAGGAGATACGCAGTATTTT
>TRBV30|-|13|TRBJ2-1
CAWILASENEQFF
TGTGCCTGGATCCTAGCTAGTGAGAATGAGCAGTTCTTC
>TRBV7-2|-|14|TRBJ1-5
CASSLINSNQPQHF
TGTGCCAGCAGCCTAATAAATAGCAATCAGCCCCAGCATTTT
>TRBV11-2|-|14|TRBJ2-5
CASSLVVLPETQYF
TGTGCCAGCAGCTTAGTAGTCCTTCCCGAGACCCAGTACTTC
>TRBV4-3|TRBD1|14|TRBJ2-7
CASSQFRGSYEQYF
TGCGCCAGCAGCCAGTTCAGGGGGTCCTACGAGCAGTACTTC
>TRBV5-1|-|12|TRBJ2-7
CASSFDSSEQYF
TGCGCCAGCAGCTTTGACTCGAGCGAGCAGTACTTC
>TRBV6-1|-|14|TRBJ2-2
CASSENQGTGELFF
TGTGCCAGCAGTGAAAACCAGGGCACCGGGGAGCTGTTTTTT
>TRBV28|TRBD2|15|TRBJ2-7
CASSPAGASAYEQCF
TGTGCCAGCAGCCCAGCGGGAGCTAGTGCCTACGAGCAGTGCTTC
>TRBV11-3|TRBD1|13|TRBJ1-1
CASSIQGAAEAFF
TGTGCCAGCAGCATTCAGGGGGCAGCTGAAGCTTTCTTT
>TRBV19|-|13|TRBJ2-7
CASSLRTAYEQYF
TGTGCCAGTAGTCTAAGGACAGCCTACGAGCAGTACTTC
>TRBV19|TRBD2|14|TRBJ2-7
CASSTSGPSYEQYF
TGTGCCAGTAGTACTAGCGGCCCCTCCTACGAGCAGTACTTC
>TRBV19|TRBD1|12|TRBJ1-2
CASSIWTGGYTF
TGTGCCAGTAGTATCTGGACAGGGGGCTACACCTTC